Listed here is a single TCR beta chain. Its cognate antigen is unknown. The data originate from a study of chemoradiotherapy in HPV16-positive cancers. Whole-study results and caveats: Only a couple of HPV16-positive patients supplied the functional HPV-specificity definition. Candidate HPV-specific clones and E7-related TCR motifs grew in tumor during treatment.

Profiling relied on immunoSEQ multiplex PCR, and the TCRdb table lists in-frame clones only, not all of them. This table holds about 22,000 clones, roughly 92% found once. Samples were taken several times over chemoradiotherapy. The sample was blood, taken from a patient who underwent chemoradiotherapy. The receptor comes from a human donor with HPV-associated anogenital cancer.

CDR3 residues: CARRLRDGYGYTF. The CDR3 DNA follows: TGTGCCAGAAGGCTCCGGGACGGTTATGGCTACACCTTC. The V gene is TRBV5-3, the J gene TRBJ1-2; maybe TRBD1 (5 bases). TRBV5-3 is an open reading frame whose function is uncertain. The germline V and J ends were trimmed by 5 bases and 5 bases, with 13 bases remaining between them. The CDR3 is made up of 13 amino acids.